Given below is one TCR beta chain in context. This entry is derived from a study of OX40 agonist ivuxolimab in advanced cancers. No patient had autoimmune disease or received systemic immunosuppression. J lost 7 bases, V lost 0 bases, and 6 bases had no gene match. The CDR3 sequence is 15 residues long. Looked up from germline, CDR1 is LNHNV and CDR2 is YYDKDF (reference sequence). Measured with immunoSEQ multiplex PCR; TCRdb has only the in-frame clones, and not every one. The sample shows roughly 70,000 clones, 85% of them seen only once. The receptor was derived from an adult with an advanced solid tumor such as melanoma, head and neck, liver or kidney cancer. V gene TRBV15 combines with J gene TRBJ2-7, with 10 bases identical to TRBD1. Sequencing was performed on CD4+ or CD8+ T cells sorted from blood, taken in a trial of the OX40 agonist ivuxolimab. CDR3 in DNA: TGTGCCACCAGCAGAGATGCCGGACAGGGGGGTGAGCAGTACTTC. This encodes CATSRDAGQGGEQYF.